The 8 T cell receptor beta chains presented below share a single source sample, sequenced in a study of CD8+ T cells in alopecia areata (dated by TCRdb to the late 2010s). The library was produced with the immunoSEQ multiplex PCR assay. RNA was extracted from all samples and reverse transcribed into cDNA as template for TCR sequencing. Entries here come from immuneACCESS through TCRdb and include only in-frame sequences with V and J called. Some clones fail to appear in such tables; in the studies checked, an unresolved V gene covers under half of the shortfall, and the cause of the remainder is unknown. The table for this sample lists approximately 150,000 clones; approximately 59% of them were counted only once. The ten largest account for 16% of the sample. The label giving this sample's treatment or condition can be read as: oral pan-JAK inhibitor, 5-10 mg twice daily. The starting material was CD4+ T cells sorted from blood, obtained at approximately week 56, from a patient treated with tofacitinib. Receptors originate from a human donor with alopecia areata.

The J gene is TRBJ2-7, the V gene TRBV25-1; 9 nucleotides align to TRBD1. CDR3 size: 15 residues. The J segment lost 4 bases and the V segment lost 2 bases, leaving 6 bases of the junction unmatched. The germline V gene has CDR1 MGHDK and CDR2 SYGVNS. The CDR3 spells CASSEAGTGRYEQYF. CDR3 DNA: TGTGCCAGCAGTGAAGCAGGGACAGGGCGTTACGAGCAGTACTTC.

Here the CDR3 reads CASSPATSGGTLDTQYF. Written as DNA, the CDR3 is TGTGCCAGCAGTCCCGCCACTAGCGGGGGAACCCTAGATACGCAGTATTTT. The V gene is TRBV11-2, the J gene TRBJ2-3; TRBD2 matches 11 bases. The CDR3 length is 17 residues. The ends lost 6 bases at V and 5 bases at J; junction bases unmatched: 13. Germline CDR1 reads SGHAT; CDR2 reads FQNNGV.

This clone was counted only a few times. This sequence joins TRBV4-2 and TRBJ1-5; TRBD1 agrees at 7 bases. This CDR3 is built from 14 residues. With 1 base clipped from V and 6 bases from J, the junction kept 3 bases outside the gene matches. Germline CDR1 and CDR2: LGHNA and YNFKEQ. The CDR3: CASSQGTGTQPQHF. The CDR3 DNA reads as TGTGCCAGCAGCCAAGGGACAGGCACTCAGCCCCAGCATTTT.

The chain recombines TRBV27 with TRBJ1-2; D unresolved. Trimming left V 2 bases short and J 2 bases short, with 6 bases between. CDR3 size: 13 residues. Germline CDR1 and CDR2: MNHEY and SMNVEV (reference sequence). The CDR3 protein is CASSLRVNYGYTF. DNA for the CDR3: TGTGCCAGCAGTTTAAGGGTGAACTATGGCTACACCTTC.

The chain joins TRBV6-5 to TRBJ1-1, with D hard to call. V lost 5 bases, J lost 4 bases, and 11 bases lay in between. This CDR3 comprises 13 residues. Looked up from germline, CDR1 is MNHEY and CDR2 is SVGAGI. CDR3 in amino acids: CASSRTTLTEAFF. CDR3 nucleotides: TGTGCCAGCAGTCGTACTACCCTCACTGAAGCTTTCTTT.

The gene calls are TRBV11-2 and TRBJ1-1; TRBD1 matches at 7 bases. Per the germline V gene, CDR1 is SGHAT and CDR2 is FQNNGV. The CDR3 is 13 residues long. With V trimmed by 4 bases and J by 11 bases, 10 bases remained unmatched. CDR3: CASSSDRAGGAFF. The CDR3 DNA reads TGTGCCAGCAGCTCCGACAGGGCCGGTGGGGCTTTCTTT.

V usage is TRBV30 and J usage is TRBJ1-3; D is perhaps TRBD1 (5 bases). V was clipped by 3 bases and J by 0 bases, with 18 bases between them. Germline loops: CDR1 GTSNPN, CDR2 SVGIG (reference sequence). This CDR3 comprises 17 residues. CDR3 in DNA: TGTGCCTGGAGCGTAACGCGAGTTGACAGCTCTGGAAACACCATATATTTT. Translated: CAWSVTRVDSSGNTIYF. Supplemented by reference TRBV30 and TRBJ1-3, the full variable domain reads SQTIHQWPATLVQPVGSPLSLECTVEGTSNPNLYWYRQAAGRGLQLLFYSVGIGQISSEVPQNLSASRPQDRQFILSSKKLLLSDSGFYLCAWSVTRVDSSGNTIYFGEGSWLTVV.

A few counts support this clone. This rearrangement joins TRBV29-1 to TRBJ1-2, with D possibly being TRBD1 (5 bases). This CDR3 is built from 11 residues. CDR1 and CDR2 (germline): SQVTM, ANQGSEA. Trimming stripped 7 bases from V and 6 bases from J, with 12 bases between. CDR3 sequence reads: CSADTRDGYTF. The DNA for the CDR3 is TGCAGCGCCGACACCAGGGATGGCTACACCTTC.